This T cell receptor beta chain was sequenced in a study of blood T cell repertoires in COVID-19. Profiling relied on immunoSEQ multiplex PCR, and the TCRdb table lists in-frame clones only, not all of them. The table includes more than 85,000 clones, roughly four fifths detected once. The sample was peripheral blood. The TCR sequence derives from a woman aged 55-75 years with acute or convalescent COVID-19.

CDR3 sequence (DNA): TGTGCCAGCAGCCGACAGGGGCAGTTTGGAGGCTACACCTTC. Translation gives CASSRQGQFGGYTF. V usage is TRBV6-2 or TRBV6-3 and J usage is TRBJ1-2, with 8 positions matching TRBD1. Germline values: CDR1 MNHEY, CDR2 SVGEGT. The CDR3 extends over 14 amino acids. After removal of 6 bases from V and 8 bases from J, the junction contained 11 bases not matched to a gene.